The following is a TCR beta chain sequence with its context. Its specificity is unknown. The data were taken from a study of cytomegalovirus exposure and HLA in healthy donors. Study conclusions and caveats: Per published reports, the classifier diagnosed cytomegalovirus status with high specificity and sensitivity. In a later analysis, CMV-associated beta chains were mostly HLA-associated, it appeared. A missense DCLRE1C variant was associated with V- and J-gene trimming of TCR beta chains in a later analysis, and an independent cohort replicated the association.

Vbeta (60) and Jbeta (13) primers were used in the PCR. Only in-frame clones appear in the TCRdb table, and some are missing; sequencing was by immunoSEQ multiplex PCR. The sample table sets out 100,000 to 150,000 clones. The donors comprised healthy bone marrow donors. The CDR3 loop spans 12 amino acids. The V end lost 7 bases, the J end lost 1 base, and 7 bases lay between the germline ends. Germline V gene sequence: CDR1 MNHEY, CDR2 SVGAGI. The rearrangement links TRBV6-5 to TRBJ1-1; the D is unclear. The receptor's source is a man aged 30 to 39 in good health and CMV-seronegative. Specimen: PBMCs. In DNA, the CDR3 is TGTGCCAGCAAATGGAGGAACACTGAAGCTTTCTTT. This encodes CASKWRNTEAFF.